A single sample is the source of the 2 T cell receptor beta chains below, sequenced in a study of vaccination effects on CD4 cells after COVID-19. Their recognized antigens are unknown. Antigen-specific CD4+ T cells were first expanded with viral peptide pools by the ViraFEST assay and only then sequenced. CD4+ T cell isolation took place after approximately 11 days of culture. Previously uninfected by SARS-CoV-2, the vaccine recipients also showed negative nucleocapsid antibodies. Sequencing was performed with immunoSEQ multiplex PCR; in TCRdb, only in-frame clones are kept and a portion is missing. This sample yields tens of thousands of clones, of which around three quarters are seen a single time; around 20% belongs to the top ten. The sequences come from CD4+ T cells from PBMCs cultured with HCoV-NL63 spike peptides, collected before COVID-19 vaccination. All receptors derive from a human donor who received a COVID-19 vaccine.

This chain links TRBV9 with TRBJ2-5; D might be TRBD1 (6 bases). V dropped 2 bases and J dropped 5 bases, with 13 bases sitting between them. Germline V gives CDR1 SGDLS, CDR2 YYNGEE. The CDR3 is 14 residues long. This CDR3 reads CASSVDSRGETQYF. In DNA form, the CDR3 reads TGTGCCAGCAGCGTTGACAGTAGGGGGGAGACCCAGTACTTC.

V gene TRBV29-1 combines with J gene TRBJ2-1, with 7 positions matching TRBD1. V lost 0 bases to trimming and J lost 0 bases; unmatched junction nucleotides: 8. The CDR3 sequence is 17 residues long. CDR1 SQVTM and CDR2 ANQGSEA come from the germline V gene. CDR3 sequence reads: CSVEDSATGHSYNEQFF. The CDR3 DNA follows: TGCAGCGTTGAAGATTCCGCGACAGGGCACTCCTACAATGAGCAGTTCTTC.